This T cell receptor (beta chain) came from a study of blood T cell repertoires in COVID-19. Sequencing was performed with immunoSEQ multiplex PCR; in TCRdb, only in-frame clones are kept and a portion is missing. The sample lists tens of thousands of clones; more than 85% were seen once. The sample was peripheral blood. This TCR came from a man aged 70-80 years with acute or convalescent COVID-19.

The CDR3 DNA sequence: TGTGCCAGCAGCTTGGCCACGGGTTCACCCCTCCACTTT. Its protein product is CASSLATGSPLHF. The chain carries TRBV5-5 and TRBJ1-6; no definite D call. Germline loops: CDR1 SGHKS, CDR2 YYEKEE (reference sequence). The V gene lost 0 bases and the J gene lost 9 bases, with 7 bases spanning the gap. The length of the CDR3 is 13 residues.